This T cell receptor (beta chain) derives from a study of shared clonotypes between healthy human individuals. Notes on the study in general: The rarefaction results pointed to incomplete sorted-subset sequencing despite large depth.

This CDR3 is 17 amino acids long. Germline values: CDR1 SGHTA, CDR2 FQGNSA. The ends lost 5 bases at V and 6 bases at J; junction bases unmatched: 12. Of note for this clone: Its antigen is still unknown.

CD45RO-negative, CCR7-positively selected cells formed the naive CD8 fraction, excluding terminally differentiated effector memory CD45RA+ cells. TCRdb keeps only in-frame clones here, not all; method: immunoSEQ multiplex PCR. The sample lists about 2.2 million clones, about 94% occurring once. The clonotype was recovered from a man aged 18 to 30 in good health. Some clones in this sample may be carry-over from other donors' samples. The sequenced material came from naive CD8+ T cells from PBMCs. This sequence joins TRBV7-2 and TRBJ2-1, with 11 nucleotides matching TRBD2. The CDR3 is CASSQTLSGRAFNEQFF. DNA for the CDR3: TGTGCCAGCAGCCAGACTCTTAGCGGGAGGGCCTTCAATGAGCAGTTCTTC. The complete variable domain, with remaining parts taken from reference TRBV7-2 and TRBJ2-1, reads GAGVSQSPSNKVTEKGKDVELRCDPISGHTALYWYRQSLGQGLEFLIYFQGNSAPDKSGLPSDRFSAERTGGSVSTLTIQRTQQEDSAVYLCASSQTLSGRAFNEQFFGPGTRLTVL.